This is a list of T cell receptor beta chains from one sample in a study of blood T cell repertoires in COVID-19. Clones were sequenced by immunoSEQ multiplex PCR, and TCRdb holds only the in-frame ones, with some missing. The profile shows roughly 180,000 clones, around 88% of them singletons. Sequencing was carried out using PBMCs or T cells enriched from blood (not recorded which). The receptors were gathered from a woman in her forties or fifties in a cohort exposed to, infected with or recovered from COVID-19 (not recorded which). Both conserved end residues are part of each CDR3. D genes are given only for firm matches.

j_call	v_call	d_call	cdr3_nt	cdr3_aa
TRBJ2-1	TRBV7-3	TRBD2	TGTGCCAGCAGCTCAGGACTAGCGGGGTACAATGAGCAGTTCTTC	CASSSGLAGYNEQFF
TRBJ2-5	TRBV13	TRBD2	TGTGCCAGCAGCAACAGACTAGCGGGGGCACAAGAGACCCAGTACTTC	CASSNRLAGAQETQYF
TRBJ1-1	TRBV5-4	NA	TGTGCCAGCAGTCACGACCCGGGGGGTACTGAAGCTTTCTTT	CASSHDPGGTEAFF
TRBJ1-1	TRBV7-2	NA	TGTGCCAGCAGCTTATTTTCAGGGAACACTGAAGCTTTCTTT	CASSLFSGNTEAFF
TRBJ1-4	TRBV27	TRBD1	TGTGCCACCACGGACAGGGCGTCTAATGAAAAACTGTTTTTT	CATTDRASNEKLFF
TRBJ2-7	TRBV2	TRBD1	TGTGCCAGCAGTACAGGGGGGCCCTACGAGCAGTACTTC	CASSTGGPYEQYF
TRBJ1-4	TRBV28	NA	TGTGCCAGCAGTTCCGGGACAAAAACTAATGAAAAACTGTTTTTT	CASSSGTKTNEKLFF
TRBJ1-5	TRBV6-5	TRBD1	TGTGCCAGCAGAAGTAGACAGGGTTGGAATCAGCCCCAGCATTTT	CASRSRQGWNQPQHF
TRBJ1-1	TRBV7-8	TRBD1	TGTGCCAGCGTTTCGTGGGCAGGGGGAGTCAGTACTGAAGCTTTCTTT	CASVSWAGGVSTEAFF
TRBJ2-7	TRBV28	TRBD2	TGTGCCACACTACCGGGAGGGCGGATCGAGCAGTACTTC	CATLPGGRIEQYF
TRBJ2-7	TRBV7-8	TRBD1	TGTGCCAGCAGCTTAGACAGGGGGGACGAGCAGTACTTC	CASSLDRGDEQYF
TRBJ2-5	TRBV7-2	TRBD1	TGTGCCAGCAGCTTAGGGGACAGGGGGAGTAAAGAGACCCAGTACTTC	CASSLGDRGSKETQYF
TRBJ1-5	TRBV11-2	NA	TGTGCCAGCAGCTTAGGCCGGGACACTCGGCCCAATCAGCCCCAGCATTTT	CASSLGRDTRPNQPQHF
TRBJ1-2	TRBV30	NA	TGTGCCTGGAGTGTACAGGCAGCAGGGAAAGGCTACACCTTC	CAWSVQAAGKGYTF
TRBJ2-1	TRBV4-3	TRBD2	TGCGCCAGCAGCCAAGACTCTGCTAGCGGGATCTACAATGAGCAGTTCTTC	CASSQDSASGIYNEQFF
TRBJ2-2	TRBV5-4	TRBD2	TGTGCCAGCCTCGATTACAAAGGGACTAGCGGTGGCGGGGAGCTGTTTTTT	CASLDYKGTSGGGELFF
TRBJ2-7	TRBV4-1	TRBD2	TGCGCCAGCAGCCAAGATCCCCTAGCGGATTCCTACGAGCAGTACTTC	CASSQDPLADSYEQYF
TRBJ2-1	TRBV3-1/TRBV3-2	NA	TGTGCCAGCACAAACTACAATGAGCAGTTCTTC	CASTNYNEQFF
TRBJ1-2	TRBV2	TRBD1	TGTGCCAGCAGTGAAGGGACAGGAGGTGGTGGCTACACCTTC	CASSEGTGGGGYTF
TRBJ2-5	TRBV28	NA	TGTGCCAGCAGTATGAGTCCCGCGAGGACCCAGTACTTC	CASSMSPARTQYF